The 6 T cell receptor beta chains below were found in one sample sequenced in a study of control samples from healthy donors and cancer patients. Only in-frame clones appear in the TCRdb table, and some are missing; sequencing was by immunoSEQ multiplex PCR. The sample includes roughly 200,000 clones. The sequencing input was blood. Receptors were obtained from a woman in her 30s in good health.

As for this clone: Other DNA sequences in the same sample also yield this CDR3. The rearrangement joins TRBV5-1 to TRBJ2-3; D tentatively fits TRBD1 or TRBD2 (5 bases each). CDR3 length: 14 residues. V lost 0 bases and J 0 bases, leaving 5 bases between the germline ends. Germline V gene data show CDR1 as SGHRS and CDR2 as YFSETQ. CDR3 sequence: CASSLGDSTDTQYF. CDR3 in DNA: TGCGCCAGCAGCTTGGGGGACAGCACAGATACGCAGTATTTT.

CDR3 coding DNA: TGTGCCAGCAGTCCCGGGCCAATGACAGATACGCAGTATTTT. It specifies CASSPGPMTDTQYF. The V call is TRBV25-1, the J call TRBJ2-3; no definite D call. This CDR3 is built from 14 residues. Trimming removed 5 bases from V and 3 bases from J, with 12 bases in between. CDR1 is MGHDK, CDR2 SYGVNS, per germline.

The V and J genes are TRBV5-6 and TRBJ2-5; perhaps D is TRBD1 or TRBD2 (7 bases each). In germline, CDR1 is SGHDT, CDR2 YYEEEE. V dropped 4 bases and J dropped 2 bases, with 12 bases sitting between them. This CDR3 contains 14 residues. CDR3 coding DNA: TGTGCCAGCAGCGGGAGGGGACAGCAAGAGACCCAGTACTTC. It codes for CASSGRGQQETQYF. Based on the CDR3 plus reference TRBV5-6 and TRBJ2-5, the full variable domain is DAGVTQSPTHLIKTRGQQVTLRCSPKSGHDTVSWYQQALGQGPQFIFQYYEEEERQRGNFPDRFSGHQFPNYSSELNVNALLLGDSALYLCASSGRGQQETQYFGPGTRLLVL.

This chain joins TRBV19 and TRBJ1-2; the match to TRBD1 covers 9 bases. From germline, CDR1 is LNHDA and CDR2 SQIVND (reference sequence). The V and J ends lost 5 bases and 4 bases, in that order; junction bases with no gene match: 8. The length of the CDR3 is 15 residues. The CDR3 DNA reads TGTGCCAGTAGTTCAGGGACAGGGCCGGGCTATGGCTACACCTTC. It codes for CASSSGTGPGYGYTF. The entire variable domain, with the rest obtained from reference TRBV19 and TRBJ1-2, is as follows: DGGITQSPKYLFRKEGQNVTLSCEQNLNHDAMYWYRQDPGQGLRLIYYSQIVNDFQKGDIAEGYSVSREKKESFPLTVTSAQKNPTAFYLCASSSGTGPGYGYTFGSGTRLTVV.

This sequence joins TRBV7-8 and TRBJ2-3, with unresolved D. Per the germline V gene, CDR1 is SGHVS and CDR2 is FQNEAQ. V was trimmed by 3 bases and J by 5 bases, leaving 6 bases between them. The CDR3 is 12 residues long. The CDR3: CASSFLEDTQYF. The DNA for the CDR3 is TGTGCCAGCAGCTTTTTAGAAGATACGCAGTATTTT.

The CDR3 DNA is TGTGCCAGCAGCAAAGGGAGGGCAGGGACTGAAGCTTTCTTT. Protein product: CASSKGRAGTEAFF. The rearrangement links TRBV6-2 or TRBV6-3 to TRBJ1-1; a weak D match, TRBD1 (5 bases). CDR3 size: 14 residues. Trimming removed 6 bases at V and 5 bases at J, with 16 bases between. Germline values: CDR1 MNHEY, CDR2 SVGEGT.